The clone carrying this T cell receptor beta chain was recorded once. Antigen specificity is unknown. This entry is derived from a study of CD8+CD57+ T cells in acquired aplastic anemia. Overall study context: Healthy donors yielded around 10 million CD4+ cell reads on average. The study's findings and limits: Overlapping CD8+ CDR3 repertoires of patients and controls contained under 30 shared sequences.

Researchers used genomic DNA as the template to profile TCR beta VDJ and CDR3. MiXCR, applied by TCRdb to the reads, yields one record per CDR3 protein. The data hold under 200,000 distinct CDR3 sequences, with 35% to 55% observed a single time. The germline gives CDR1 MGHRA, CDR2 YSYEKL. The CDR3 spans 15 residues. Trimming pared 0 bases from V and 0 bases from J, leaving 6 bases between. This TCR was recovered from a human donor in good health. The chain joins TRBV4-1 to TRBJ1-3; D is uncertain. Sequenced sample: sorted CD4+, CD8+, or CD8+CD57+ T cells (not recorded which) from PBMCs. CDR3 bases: TGCGCCAGCAGCCAAGATGGAAACTCTGGAAACACCATATATTTT. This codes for CASSQDGNSGNTIYF.